These 30 T cell receptor beta chains came from one sample sequenced in a study of T cell repertoires in cytomegalovirus infection. These receptors' targets are unknown. TCRdb reanalysed the reads using MiXCR and keeps one entry per CDR3 protein. This table holds hundreds of thousands of distinct CDR3 sequences, around a third found once. The sample consisted of cultured PBMCs, taken from culture after CMV antigen stimulation. These receptors were collected from a human donor in good health (CMV status not recorded). Some clones in this sample may be carry-over from other donors' samples.

This clonotype has more than one count but fewer than ten. The chain couples TRBV7-8 to TRBJ1-4; tentative D call: TRBD1 (5 bases). Trimming took off 2 bases at V and 4 bases at J, with 11 bases between the two ends. Germline CDR1 and CDR2: SGHVS and FQNEAQ. The CDR3 loop spans 15 amino acids. The chain's CDR3 is CASSLLGGVNEKLFF. In DNA form, the CDR3 reads TGTGCCAGCAGCTTATTGGGGGGTGTTAATGAAAAACTGTTTTTT. Combining the CDR3 with reference TRBV7-8 and TRBJ1-4 gives the whole variable domain GAGVSQSPRYKVAKRGQDVALRCDPISGHVSLFWYQQALGQGPEFLTYFQNEAQLDKSGLPSDRFFAERPEGSVSTLKIQRTQQEDSAVYLCASSLLGGVNEKLFFGSGTQLSVL.

There are a few counts of this clonotype. This chain connects TRBV6-5 to TRBJ1-1; 7 bases match TRBD1. Germline CDR1 is MNHEY and CDR2 is SVGAGI. The V segment lost 0 bases and the J segment 7 bases; nucleotides outside the gene matches: 8. CDR3 length equals 15 residues. The CDR3 DNA sequence: TGTGCCAGCAGTTACTCGCCCGGGACAGCCCATGAAGCTTTCTTT. It codes for CASSYSPGTAHEAFF.

As regards this clonotype: The junction and the germline gene differ at one end; a read error may be behind it. The rearrangement links TRBV2 to TRBJ2-4; D not certain. The CDR3 totals 9 residues. CDR1 and CDR2 from the germline V gene are SNHLY and FYNNEI. This CDR3 reads CASRVMGSF. The CDR3 DNA follows: TGTGCCAGCAGGGTAATGGGGTCCTTC.

This CDR3 reads CASSEFYGTSRKTQYF. The DNA of the CDR3 is TGTGCCAGCAGTGAGTTTTACGGGACTAGCCGAAAGACCCAGTACTTC. The chain carries TRBV6-1 and TRBJ2-5, with TRBD2 matching 9 bases. V was clipped by 3 bases and J by 6 bases; unmatched bases: 11. Germline CDR1 and CDR2: MNHNS and SASEGT. The CDR3 runs 16 residues.

This clonotype was picked up a small number of times. The V gene is TRBV19, the J gene TRBJ1-1; D gene uncertain. Trimming removed 2 bases at V and 6 bases at J, with 10 bases between. This CDR3 has 13 residues. CDR1 is LNHDA and CDR2 is SQIVND in the germline V gene (reference sequence). CDR3 nucleotides: TGTGCCAGTAGTATATATTCCGGAGCTGAAGCTTTCTTT. Its translation: CASSIYSGAEAFF.

This clonotype was found a few times. This chain links TRBV27 with TRBJ1-5; D remains ambiguous. Per germline, CDR1 MNHEY and CDR2 SMNVEV (reference sequence). The CDR3 has 15 amino acids. Trimming shortened V by 6 bases and J by 0 bases, and 12 bases separated the two germline ends. CDR3 nucleotides: TGTGCCAGCAGACGAGAGCGCTATAGCAATCAGCCCCAGCATTTT. This gives the protein CASRRERYSNQPQHF.

This clonotype was detected only a few times. This chain uses TRBV15 with TRBJ2-1; no clear D gene. V lost 0 bases to trimming and J lost 8 bases, with 5 bases between them. Germline V gene lookup returns CDR1 LNHNV and CDR2 YYDKDF (reference sequence). This CDR3 has 12 amino acids. CDR3 amino acids: CATSRDFHEQFF. CDR3 DNA: TGTGCCACCAGCAGAGATTTCCATGAGCAGTTCTTC.

This clonotype was counted between two and nine times. V gene TRBV11-1 combines with J gene TRBJ2-7; either TRBD1 or TRBD2 may supply D (5 bases each). CDR3 length: 15 residues. V lost 5 bases and J 5 bases, leaving 19 bases between the germline ends. The germline V gene encodes CDR1 SGHAT and CDR2 FQDESV (reference sequence). CDR3 residues: CASSPQLRGVDEQYF. The CDR3 DNA is TGTGCCAGCAGCCCACAACTAAGGGGAGTTGACGAGCAGTACTTC. Full variable domain (rest looked up from reference TRBV11-1 and TRBJ2-7): EAEVAQSPRYKITEKSQAVAFWCDPISGHATLYWYRQILGQGPELLVQFQDESVVDDSQLPKDRFSAERLKGVDSTLKIQPAELGDSAMYLCASSPQLRGVDEQYFGPGTRLTVT.

This clonotype was seen more than once but under ten times. The chain carries TRBV19 and TRBJ2-1; a weak D match, TRBD1 (6 bases). Looked up from germline, CDR1 is LNHDA and CDR2 is SQIVND (reference sequence). Trimming took 7 bases from V and 2 from J, leaving 9 bases between them. The CDR3 consists of 13 residues. The CDR3 region is CASIRGTYNEQFF. The CDR3 coding sequence is TGTGCCAGTATCAGGGGCACCTACAATGAGCAGTTCTTC.

This chain connects TRBV19 to TRBJ1-2, with TRBD1 matching 8 bases. V shed 7 bases and J 5 bases; nucleotides not matched to a gene: 6. Germline CDR1 LNHDA, CDR2 SQIVND (reference sequence). The CDR3 sequence is 13 residues long. The CDR3 loop is CASKRQGAYGYTF. The CDR3 DNA reads TGTGCCAGTAAACGGCAGGGGGCTTATGGCTACACCTTC.

This sequence joins TRBV7-6 and TRBJ1-1; TRBD1 aligns across 8 bases. Per germline, CDR1 SGHVS and CDR2 FNYEAQ. The ends lost 5 bases at V and 7 bases at J; junction bases unmatched: 9. This CDR3 is 14 amino acids long. Here the CDR3 reads CASSAGQGPNEAFF. The CDR3 bases are TGTGCCAGCAGCGCCGGACAGGGACCTAATGAAGCTTTCTTT.

This chain connects TRBV12-3 or TRBV12-4 to TRBJ2-3; 8 bases align to TRBD1. The CDR3 length is 13 residues. With V trimmed by 5 bases and J by 6 bases, 4 bases remained unmatched. CDR3 DNA: TGTGCCAGCAGTCCGACAGGGGTGGATACGCAGTATTTT. The encoded protein is CASSPTGVDTQYF.

The chain uses TRBV7-6 and TRBJ2-1, with 11 bases aligning to TRBD2. V gave up 10 bases and J gave up 3 bases; unmatched junction bases: 2. This CDR3 spans 13 amino acids. Looked up from germline, CDR1 is SGHVS and CDR2 is FNYEAQ. CDR3 residues: CATGTSGYNEQFF. In nucleotides, the CDR3 is TGTGCCACCGGGACTAGCGGCTACAATGAGCAGTTCTTC.

The rearrangement joins TRBV12-3 or TRBV12-4 to TRBJ1-4; D remains ambiguous. The CDR3 length is 11 residues. V lost 8 bases and J lost 10, with 11 bases in between. As DNA, the CDR3 is TGTGCCAGCGGGTGGGCCGGAAAACTGTTTTTT. It yields the protein CASGWAGKLFF.

This chain uses TRBV19 with TRBJ2-3; D unclear. Germline values: CDR1 LNHDA, CDR2 SQIVND (reference sequence). The CDR3 contains 13 residues. V lost 4 bases and J 7 bases, leaving 12 bases between the germline ends. CDR3: CASSRDPRYTQYF. The CDR3 DNA is TGTGCCAGTAGTAGAGACCCCCGGTATACGCAGTATTTT.

CDR3 sequence: CASSILMTNYNEQFF. CDR3 nucleotides: TGTGCCAGCAGTATATTGATGACAAATTACAATGAGCAGTTCTTC. J is TRBJ2-1 and V is TRBV7-2; D gene uncertain. V was cut by 6 bases and J by 4 bases, with 16 bases left in between. This CDR3 contains 15 residues. In germline, CDR1 is SGHTA, CDR2 FQGNSA.

This clonotype was seen only a few times. CDR3 protein: CASSRQTNFYEQYF. CDR3 DNA: TGCGCCAGCAGCCGACAGACAAACTTCTACGAGCAGTACTTC. The V and J genes are TRBV5-1 and TRBJ2-7, with D possibly matching TRBD1 (5 bases). Trimming took off 4 bases at V and 3 bases at J, with 14 bases between the two ends. The CDR3 extends over 14 amino acids. Looked up from germline, CDR1 is SGHRS and CDR2 is YFSETQ. Complete variable domain (other parts from reference TRBV5-1 and TRBJ2-7): KAGVTQTPRYLIKTRGQQVTLSCSPISGHRSVSWYQQTPGQGLQFLFEYFSETQRNKGNFPGRFSGRQFSNSRSEMNVSTLELGDSALYLCASSRQTNFYEQYFGPGTRLTVT.

The rearrangement joins TRBV7-2 to TRBJ2-7; TRBD2 is a possible D gene (5 bases). With 4 bases removed from V and 7 bases from J, the gap between germline ends came to 8 bases. The CDR3 is 11 amino acids. Germline V lookup: CDR1 SGHTA, CDR2 FQGNSA. CDR3 DNA sequence: TGTGCCAGCAGCTCGGGGATAGAGCAGTACTTC. Translated: CASSSGIEQYF.

This clonotype appeared many times. The chain couples TRBV7-8 to TRBJ1-4, with no clear D. The CDR3 loop spans 15 amino acids. V lost 0 bases to trimming and J lost 8 bases, with 13 bases between them. Germline values: CDR1 SGHVS, CDR2 FQNEAQ. CDR3 sequence: CASSLARVGLEKLFF. CDR3 DNA: TGTGCCAGCAGCTTAGCAAGGGTGGGCCTCGAAAAACTGTTTTTT.

This clonotype was counted only a few times. V is TRBV7-6 and J is TRBJ2-3; the D gene could be TRBD1 or TRBD2 (5 bases each). Per germline, CDR1 SGHVS and CDR2 FNYEAQ. V was trimmed by 5 bases and J by 5 bases, leaving 14 bases between them. The CDR3 extends over 14 amino acids. The CDR3 DNA is TGTGCCAGCAGCCCCCCTGGGGCGGGAGATACGCAGTATTTT. Its translation is CASSPPGAGDTQYF.

Note on this clonotype: Since a much larger clone is just one base distant, this may be a read error. The V gene is TRBV7-2, the J gene TRBJ2-1; a possible D gene is TRBD2 (7 bases). In germline, CDR1 is SGHTA, CDR2 FQGNSA. The CDR3 consists of 14 residues. Trimming took 5 bases from V and 8 from J, leaving 16 bases between them. The CDR3, as DNA: TGTGCCAGCAGCCCGAATCGGGGGGCCGATGAGCAGTTCTTC. Protein product: CASSPNRGADEQFF.

The chain carries TRBV20-1 and TRBJ2-3; 8 nucleotides match TRBD2. J was trimmed by 3 bases and V by 6 bases; bases with no gene match: 8. The CDR3 totals 14 residues. CDR1 is DFQATT and CDR2 is SNEGSKA in the germline V gene (reference sequence). CDR3 sequence reads: CSAIPGLGTDTQYF. DNA of the CDR3: TGCAGTGCAATTCCGGGACTAGGGACAGATACGCAGTATTTT.

As concerns this clonotype: The conserved final phenylalanine or tryptophan is absent from the CDR3, which likely points to a read error. CDR3 region: CASSRRVMYQETQYS. CDR3 sequence (DNA): TGTGCCAGCAGTCGAAGGGTCATGTACCAAGAGACCCAGTACTCC. The chain combines TRBV6-2 or TRBV6-3 with TRBJ2-5, with D uncertain. Germline V gene sequence: CDR1 MNHEY, CDR2 SVGEGT. This CDR3 region has 15 residues. V was shortened by 5 bases and J by 0 bases, with 13 bases between the two germline ends.

The rearrangement links TRBV19 to TRBJ1-5; D is ambiguous. The ends were cut back, 4 bases at V and 10 bases at J, with 17 bases in the middle. Per germline, CDR1 LNHDA and CDR2 SQIVND (reference sequence). The CDR3 extends over 14 amino acids. DNA of the CDR3: TGTGCCAGTAGTACGACCTCTCGGATTCCACCCCAGCATTTT. Translated: CASSTTSRIPPQHF.

The chain joins TRBV12-3 or TRBV12-4 to TRBJ2-1, with 10 bases that match TRBD2. The ends lost 4 bases at V and 9 bases at J; junction bases unmatched: 6. The CDR3 runs to 14 residues. The DNA for the CDR3 is TGTGCCAGCAGTTCTAGCGGGAGAGGCAGTGAGCAGTTCTTC. Its translation is CASSSSGRGSEQFF.

The rearrangement joins TRBV27 to TRBJ2-5; D is unclear. The germline V gene has CDR1 MNHEY and CDR2 SMNVEV (reference sequence). CDR3 length: 13 residues. Deletions cut 5 bases from V and 1 base from J, with 8 bases between. This chain's CDR3 is CASSQRVQETQYF. CDR3 in DNA: TGTGCCAGCAGTCAGCGTGTCCAAGAGACCCAGTACTTC.

The genes are TRBV12-3 or TRBV12-4 and TRBJ1-3, with 7 bases matching TRBD1. V shed 8 bases and J 0 bases; nucleotides not matched to a gene: 4. The CDR3 is made up of 14 amino acids. In DNA form, the CDR3 reads TGTGCCAGCTTGTGGGACAGCTCTGGAAACACCATATATTTT. The encoded protein is CASLWDSSGNTIYF.

The rearrangement links TRBV19 to TRBJ2-1, with 9 nucleotides matching TRBD2. Unmatched junction bases numbered 6, after V lost 3 bases and J lost 0 bases. CDR3 size: 17 residues. The V gene's germline CDR1 is LNHDA and CDR2 SQIVND (reference sequence). The CDR3 loop is CASSISGGPSSYNEQFF. CDR3 nucleotide sequence: TGTGCCAGTAGTATTAGCGGGGGCCCAAGCTCCTACAATGAGCAGTTCTTC.

This clonotype has just one count. A much larger clonotype is one base distant, so this may be a read error. V gene TRBV7-6 combines with J gene TRBJ1-1; possibly TRBD1 for D (5 bases). The germline V gene has CDR1 SGHVS and CDR2 FNYEAQ. The CDR3 runs 13 residues. V was clipped by 4 bases and J by 3 bases, with 9 bases between them. The CDR3 protein is CASSWTRDTEAFF. The CDR3 region has the DNA TGTGCCAGCAGCTGGACCAGGGACACTGAAGCTTTCTTT.

DNA for the CDR3: TGTGCCAGCAGCCTTCCTACGACTAGCGGAGAGACCCAGTACTTC. This translates into CASSLPTTSGETQYF. V gene TRBV6-8 combines with J gene TRBJ2-5, with 9 positions matching TRBD2. This CDR3 has 15 residues. Germline CDR1 and CDR2: MNHGY and SAAAGT. V lost 6 bases to trimming and J lost 4 bases; unmatched junction nucleotides: 9.